This T cell receptor (beta chain) was sequenced in a study of early T cells in non-severe SARS-CoV-2 infection. The CDR3 length is 15 residues. The germline V gene has CDR1 SQVTM and CDR2 ANQGSEA. Trimming took 3 bases from V and 4 from J; bases not matched to a gene: 4. TCRdb independently ran MiXCR on the 5' RACE reads; one entry per CDR3 protein. The sample lists under 50,000 distinct CDR3 sequences, about 4% occurring once. The source material was whole blood. The TCR originated in an adult who was a healthcare worker with PCR-confirmed SARS-CoV-2 infection or an uninfected control (not recorded which). V gene TRBV29-1 combines with J gene TRBJ2-7; 15 positions match TRBD2. CDR3 sequence (DNA): TGCAGCGTTGACCTCGGACTAGCGGGAGGGTACGAGCAGTACTTC. It translates to CSVDLGLAGGYEQYF.